Listed below are T cell receptor beta chains from one sample, sequenced in a study of T cell repertoires in cytomegalovirus infection. TCRdb recomputed calls from the reads with MiXCR, one row per CDR3 protein. The sample consists of around 300,000 distinct CDR3 sequences, around 20% of them appearing once. No cognate antigen is known for these TCRs. The sequenced sample was cultured PBMCs, obtained from culture after CMV antigen stimulation. The receptor set was obtained from a human donor in good health (CMV status not recorded). Some clones in this sample may be carry-over from other donors' samples. Both conserved end residues are part of each CDR3. Each record gives: D gene, J gene, V gene, clone size, CDR3 length, CDR3 protein, CDR3 DNA. The D gene is left open where the match is weak. Only part of the rows carry a size: once, few, many, or a class if the clone is expanded.

>TRBD2|TRBJ2-2|TRBV15|few|15
CATSGTSGSNGELFF
TGTGCCACCTCCGGGACTAGCGGGAGTAACGGGGAGCTGTTTTTT
>TRBD2|TRBJ2-5|TRBV29-1|few|12
CSSGSIAETQYF
TGTAGCAGCGGGAGTATTGCGGAGACCCAGTACTTC
>NA|TRBJ2-1|TRBV6-7|few|17
CASSYRVGADAYNEQFF
TGTGCCAGCAGTTATAGGGTTGGGGCTGACGCCTACAATGAGCAGTTCTTC
>TRBD2|TRBJ2-5|TRBV7-2|NA|18
CASSLIGLAGGPMATQYF
TGTGCCAGCAGCTTAATTGGTTTAGCGGGAGGGCCGATGGCGACCCAGTACTTC
>NA|TRBJ2-2|TRBV29-1|NA|13
CSVGTWNTGELFF
TGCAGCGTTGGGACCTGGAACACCGGGGAGCTGTTTTTT
>TRBD2|TRBJ2-1|TRBV12-3/TRBV12-4|NA|13
CASSFSGSNEQFF
TGTGCCAGCAGTTTCAGCGGGAGTAATGAGCAGTTCTTC
>NA|TRBJ1-1|TRBV4-3|few|15
CASSQGSLMNTEAFF
TGCGCCAGCAGCCAAGGATCCCTCATGAACACTGAAGCTTTCTTT
>TRBD2|TRBJ2-2|TRBV14|NA|17
CASSPGTSGRLTGELFF
TGTGCCAGCAGCCCAGGGACTAGCGGGAGGCTCACCGGGGAGCTGTTTTTT
>NA|TRBJ1-1|TRBV5-5|few|13
CASSWSTNTEAFF
TGTGCCAGCAGTTGGTCAACGAACACTGAAGCTTTCTTT
>NA|TRBJ2-4|TRBV23-1|few|16
CASSQSGGRAKNIQYF
TGCGCCAGCAGTCAATCCGGGGGAAGAGCCAAAAACATTCAGTACTTC
>NA|TRBJ2-1|TRBV12-3/TRBV12-4|NA|12
CASSRLLGEQFF
TGTGCCAGCAGTCGCCTTCTAGGTGAGCAGTTCTTC
>TRBD2|TRBJ2-7|TRBV2|NA|15
CAINGGTSGRNEQYF
TGTGCCATCAACGGGGGGACTAGCGGGAGAAACGAGCAGTACTTC
>TRBD1|TRBJ1-1|TRBV7-2|many|15
CASSTQGAGNTEAFF
TGTGCCAGCAGCACCCAGGGGGCTGGGAACACTGAAGCTTTCTTT
>TRBD2|TRBJ2-1|TRBV11-3|NA|15
CASSPLEAGVDEQFF
TGTGCCAGCAGCCCCCTCGAAGCGGGAGTCGATGAGCAGTTCTTC
>TRBD1|TRBJ1-3|TRBV7-2|many|16
CASSGIGTGAGNTIYF
TGTGCCAGCAGCGGGATCGGGACAGGGGCTGGAAACACCATATATTTT
>NA|TRBJ2-5|TRBV7-8|many|16
CASSLEGRRSWETQYF
TGTGCCAGCAGCTTGGAGGGTCGTCGCTCGTGGGAGACCCAGTACTTC
>TRBD1|TRBJ2-2|TRBV7-2|many|16
CASSFRRGRDTGELFF
TGTGCCAGCAGCTTCCGTAGGGGGCGTGACACCGGGGAGCTGTTTTTT
>NA|TRBJ1-1|TRBV20-1|NA|13
CSASGRVNTEAFF
TGCAGTGCTAGTGGCAGGGTGAACACTGAAGCTTTCTTT
>TRBD2|TRBJ2-3|TRBV5-6|once|15
CASSWGLAGGDTQYF
TGTGCCAGCAGCTGGGGACTAGCGGGAGGAGATACGCAGTATTTT
>NA|TRBJ1-1|TRBV27|NA|14
CASSFAGSATEAFF
TGTGCCAGCAGTTTTGCAGGGTCAGCCACTGAAGCTTTCTTT
>NA|TRBJ1-2|TRBV7-2|NA|15
CASSLTIGEGYGYTF
TGTGCCAGCAGCTTAACCATCGGGGAGGGATATGGCTACACCTTC
>TRBD1|TRBJ2-6|TRBV5-6|NA|18
CASSLRVPQGAGANVLTF
TGTGCCAGCAGCTTGAGGGTTCCCCAGGGGGCTGGGGCCAACGTCCTGACTTTC
>TRBD1|TRBJ1-3|TRBV7-6|NA|17
CASSLYGTGNIGNTIYF
TGTGCCAGCAGCCTTTACGGGACAGGGAATATTGGAAACACCATATATTTT
>NA|TRBJ2-2|TRBV30|NA|14
CAWGTGRGPGELFF
TGTGCCTGGGGGACGGGCCGCGGGCCCGGGGAGCTGTTTTTT
>TRBD1|TRBJ2-3|TRBV7-2|few|16
CASSPPWDRAQDTQYF
TGTGCCAGCAGCCCACCCTGGGACAGGGCACAAGATACGCAGTATTTT
>NA|TRBJ1-1|TRBV30|few|16
CAWSVWGNFMNTEAFF
TGTGCCTGGAGTGTCTGGGGGAACTTCATGAACACTGAAGCTTTCTTT
>NA|TRBJ2-3|TRBV6-5|many|13
CASSKLRTDTQYF
TGTGCCAGCAGCAAGCTTAGAACAGATACGCAGTATTTT
>NA|TRBJ1-5|TRBV29-1|NA|16
CSASGGSGDRNQPQHF
TGCAGCGCCTCAGGAGGGTCGGGGGATCGCAATCAGCCCCAGCATTTT
>NA|TRBJ1-5|TRBV6-2/TRBV6-3|once|13
CASSNRWQSAQHF
TGTGCCAGCAGCAACAGGTGGCAGTCGGCCCAGCATTTT
>TRBD2|TRBJ2-3|TRBV4-3|few|17
CASSQDGLAGVSDTQYF
TGCGCCAGCAGCCAAGATGGCCTAGCGGGAGTCTCAGATACGCAGTATTTT
>NA|TRBJ2-2|TRBV24-1|few|16
CATSDFSVSGTGELFF
TGTGCCACCAGTGATTTTAGCGTTTCGGGGACCGGGGAGCTGTTTTTT
>TRBD1|TRBJ1-1|TRBV19|few|13
CAAQQGLSTEAFF
TGTGCCGCGCAACAGGGGTTGAGTACTGAAGCTTTCTTT
>NA|TRBJ2-2|TRBV7-3|NA|16
CASSLQKVTTTGELFF
TGTGCCAGCAGCTTACAAAAGGTCACCACGACCGGGGAGCTGTTTTTT
>NA|TRBJ1-2|TRBV7-2|many|15
CASSPTGLVVYGYTF
TGTGCCAGCAGCCCAACTGGACTCGTCGTCTATGGCTACACCTTC
>TRBD2|TRBJ2-5|TRBV10-3|NA|15
CAISQLAGGVETQYF
TGTGCCATCAGTCAACTAGCGGGAGGAGTAGAGACCCAGTACTTC
>TRBD1|TRBJ1-2|TRBV10-3|few|14
CAISGGTGGRGYTF
TGTGCCATCAGTGGTGGGACAGGGGGTCGCGGCTACACCTTC
>TRBD1|TRBJ2-3|TRBV6-1|NA|14
CASSTRTGGDTQYF
TGTGCCAGCAGTACCCGGACAGGGGGCGATACGCAGTATTTT
>NA|TRBJ2-1|TRBV11-2|NA|15
CASSLDSKGPNEQFF
TGTGCCAGCAGCTTAGATAGTAAGGGGCCCAATGAGCAGTTCTTC
>TRBD1|TRBJ1-2|TRBV7-2|many|15
CASSLDFQGASGYTF
TGTGCCAGCAGCTTAGACTTTCAGGGGGCCTCTGGCTACACCTTC
>TRBD2|TRBJ2-5|TRBV6-2/TRBV6-3|many|14
CASSYQAGTVAQYF
TGTGCCAGCAGTTACCAAGCGGGAACGGTGGCCCAGTACTTC
>NA|TRBJ1-6|TRBV4-1|NA|15
CASSPRDWDDSPLHF
TGCGCCAGCAGCCCCCGGGACTGGGATGATTCACCCCTCCACTTT
>NA|TRBJ2-7|TRBV7-2|many|13
CASSSPGTSEQYF
TGTGCCAGCAGCTCCCCGGGGACCTCCGAGCAGTACTTC